These 5 T cell receptor beta chains came from one sample sequenced in a study of identical twins. A single record per CDR3 protein comes from TCRdb applying MiXCR to the 5' RACE reads. The sample has some 1,600,000 distinct CDR3 sequences, around 29% seen once. Sequenced sample: cord blood. All receptors come from a newborn girl in good health.

The sample holds a few counts of this clonotype. The chain employs TRBV21-1 and TRBJ2-3; the DNA was not used to check the table's D call, TRBD1. TRBV21-1 is a documented pseudogene. There are 13 residues in the CDR3. CDR3 sequence (DNA): TGTGCCAGCAGCGGGGATCAGGGCCATACGCAGTATTTT. As protein: CASSGDQGHTQYF.

This clonotype was counted once. J is TRBJ1-2 and V is TRBV10-3, with 7 bases lining up with TRBD1. Germline V lookup: CDR1 ENHRY, CDR2 SYGVKD. Germline trimming cut 5 bases from V and 12 bases from J; bases unmatched to any gene: 15. This CDR3 spans 14 amino acids. This chain's CDR3 is CAISLLQNRGSHTF. CDR3 coding DNA: TGTGCCATCAGTCTCCTCCAGAACAGGGGAAGCCACACCTTC.

The chain employs TRBV25-1 and TRBJ2-7, with 8 bases identical to TRBD1. V gave up 2 bases and J gave up 0 bases; unmatched junction bases: 6. The germline V gene has CDR1 MGHDK and CDR2 SYGVNS. The length of the CDR3 is 16 residues. The CDR3 spells CASSERRQGHSYEQYF. Here the CDR3 DNA reads TGTGCCAGCAGTGAACGGAGACAGGGGCACTCCTACGAGCAGTACTTC.

This clonotype was picked up a small number of times. The rearrangement joins TRBV6-1 to TRBJ1-4; D unclear. The V gene's germline CDR1 is MNHNS and CDR2 SASEGT. The CDR3 has 15 residues. Trimming shortened V by 4 bases and J by 0 bases, and 9 bases separated the two germline ends. Written as DNA, the CDR3 is TGTGCCAGCAGTGCTTTTGGCGCAACTAATGAAAAACTGTTTTTT. It encodes CASSAFGATNEKLFF.

Only a few counts were recorded for this clonotype. V is TRBV10-3 and J is TRBJ2-1; 9 nucleotides align to TRBD2. J was trimmed by 4 bases and V by 10 bases; bases with no gene match: 23. The CDR3 length is 19 residues. The germline V gene encodes CDR1 ENHRY and CDR2 SYGVKD. CDR3 DNA sequence: TGTGCCACCAGCACAGACTTAACACTAGCGGGCTTCTTTTACAATGAGCAGTTCTTC. Protein: CATSTDLTLAGFFYNEQFF.